Following are 27 T cell receptor beta chains from one sample sequenced in a study of beta chain features in type 1 diabetes. Since all of the isolated RNA was reverse transcribed, expressed TCRB transcripts were what got sequenced. Sequencing was performed with immunoSEQ multiplex PCR; in TCRdb, only in-frame clones are kept and a portion is missing. The sample records 810,000 or so clones, roughly 15% being singletons. What was sequenced was naive CD4+ T cells from blood. These receptors were taken from a woman aged 18-35 years in good health.

The rearrangement links TRBV28 to TRBJ2-7; a possible D gene is TRBD2 (6 bases). Germline lookup yields CDR1 MDHEN and CDR2 SYDVKM. V was clipped by 4 bases and J by 0 bases, with 13 bases between them. This CDR3 contains 15 residues. This chain's CDR3 is CASSSMWGVSYEQYF. Written as DNA, the CDR3 is TGTGCCAGCAGTTCGATGTGGGGGGTCTCCTACGAGCAGTACTTC.

A few counts support this clone. V and J are TRBV4-3 and TRBJ2-1, with D possibly TRBD1 on 6 matching bases. V was trimmed by 3 bases and J by 14 bases, leaving 17 bases between them. Germline V gene data show CDR1 as LGHNA and CDR2 as YSLEER. The CDR3 length is 13 residues. CDR3 region: CASSQTTTGREFF. The DNA of the CDR3 is TGCGCCAGCAGCCAGACCACGACAGGTCGGGAGTTCTTC.

This clone was counted between two and nine times. The chain carries TRBV14 and TRBJ2-1; unclear D gene. V lost 4 bases and J 0 bases, leaving 25 bases between the germline ends. Germline CDR1 SGHDN, CDR2 FVKESK. This CDR3 has 20 residues. This CDR3 is CASSPYFWGGLSSSYNEQFF. The CDR3 DNA follows: TGTGCCAGCAGCCCCTACTTCTGGGGTGGCCTCTCAAGCTCCTACAATGAGCAGTTCTTC.

This clone was counted between two and nine times. This chain's CDR3 is CASSAAGGRGTDTQYF. CDR3 sequence (DNA): TGTGCCAGCAGCGCGGCGGGGGGCAGGGGCACAGATACGCAGTATTTT. The chain combines TRBV9 with TRBJ2-3; 8 positions match TRBD2. This CDR3 is 16 amino acids long. Trimming removed 3 bases from V and 1 base from J; junction bases left unmatched: 7. Germline CDR1 SGDLS, CDR2 YYNGEE.

This clone was counted between two and nine times. The chain links TRBV9 to TRBJ2-1; D might be TRBD1 (5 bases). Germline-derived CDR1 and CDR2 are SGDLS and YYNGEE. V dropped 0 bases and J dropped 8 bases, with 9 bases sitting between them. The CDR3 consists of 13 residues. Written as DNA, the CDR3 is TGTGCCAGCAGCGTAGTAGTAGGGGATGAGCAGTTCTTC. It codes for CASSVVVGDEQFF.

This clone was seen only a few times. V and J are TRBV27 and TRBJ2-4, with 7 bases lining up with TRBD1. The CDR3 length is 15 residues. V was pared by 9 bases and J by 1 base, with 9 bases of the junction left unmatched. Germline CDR1 is MNHEY and CDR2 is SMNVEV (reference sequence). CDR3 region: CARLQGRVAKNIQYF. In DNA, the CDR3 is TGTGCCAGATTACAGGGGAGAGTGGCCAAAAACATTCAGTACTTC.

A few counts support this clone. This rearrangement joins TRBV5-4 to TRBJ1-2; 7 nucleotides match TRBD1. Germline CDR1 is SGHNT and CDR2 is YYREEE (reference sequence). This CDR3 is 14 amino acids long. The V and J ends lost 5 bases and 6 bases, in that order; junction bases with no gene match: 10. The chain's CDR3 is CASRPTVDRDGYTF. The CDR3 DNA is TGTGCCAGCAGACCCACCGTCGACAGGGATGGCTACACCTTC.

V gene TRBV5-1 combines with J gene TRBJ1-1, with D tentatively TRBD1 (5 bases). Per the germline V gene, CDR1 is SGHRS and CDR2 is YFSETQ. The CDR3 covers 15 residues. Between the trimmed V and J ends, which lost 2 bases and 0 bases, there was a span of 11 bases. The CDR3 reads CASSFRGPMNTEAFF. The CDR3 DNA follows: TGCGCCAGCAGCTTCCGGGGCCCGATGAACACTGAAGCTTTCTTT.

This clone turned up a few times. The chain recombines TRBV7-2 with TRBJ2-7; D call uncertain. V shed 4 bases and J shed 2 bases, with 6 bases lying between them. The germline CDR1 and CDR2 sequences are SGHTA and FQGNSA. The CDR3 has 12 amino acids. Written as DNA, the CDR3 is TGTGCCAGCAGCTCCACCCCCTACGAGCAGTACTTC. Protein: CASSSTPYEQYF.

This clone was picked up a small number of times. The CDR3 region is CATSRGLVASGLYNEQFF. CDR3 nucleotides: TGTGCCACCAGCAGAGGCCTTGTGGCTAGCGGCCTCTACAATGAGCAGTTCTTC. V gene TRBV15 combines with J gene TRBJ2-1, with 7 bases that match TRBD2. Germline V gives CDR1 LNHNV, CDR2 YYDKDF (reference sequence). V lost 1 base to trimming and J lost 3 bases; unmatched junction nucleotides: 12. The CDR3 length is 18 residues.

This clone came up a few times. V usage is TRBV10-3 and J usage is TRBJ2-1, with a tentative D call TRBD2 (5 bases). Germline V gene data show CDR1 as ENHRY and CDR2 as SYGVKD. V lost 3 bases to trimming and J lost 1 base, with 13 bases between them. This CDR3 contains 16 residues. In DNA form, the CDR3 reads TGTGCCATCAGTGAAGCTGCTAGCACGTCCTACAATGAGCAGTTCTTC. Translating gives CAISEAASTSYNEQFF.

The rearrangement joins TRBV7-9 to TRBJ1-4; 10 bases map to TRBD1. The CDR3 has 16 residues. The V gene end was trimmed by 4 bases and the J gene end by 8 bases; junction bases not matched to a gene: 10. From germline, CDR1 is SEHNR and CDR2 FQNEAQ (reference sequence). This CDR3 reads CASSYTTGTGVEKLFF. The CDR3 bases are TGTGCCAGCAGCTATACCACCGGGACAGGGGTCGAAAAACTGTTTTTT.

This clone came up a few times. The chain links TRBV6-1 to TRBJ2-7; possible D gene TRBD1, 5 bases. Per the germline V gene, CDR1 is MNHNS and CDR2 is SASEGT. The CDR3 is 13 amino acids. With 6 bases removed from V and 3 bases from J, the gap between germline ends came to 12 bases. CDR3 coding DNA: TGTGCCAGCAGCAAGACCCAGGGCTACGAGCAGTACTTC. Protein product: CASSKTQGYEQYF.

J is TRBJ2-7 and V is TRBV19; the match to TRBD1 covers 7 bases. CDR3 size: 15 residues. Germline assignment: CDR1 LNHDA and CDR2 SQIVND (reference sequence). Trimming removed 5 bases from V and 0 bases from J; junction bases left unmatched: 7. CDR3 DNA sequence: TGTGCCAGTAGTTTCTACCGGGACAGCTCCTACGAGCAGTACTTC. Its protein product is CASSFYRDSSYEQYF.

As regards this clone: The sample has other DNA sequences that encode this CDR3 too. CDR3 amino acids: CASSGGMNTEAFF. CDR3 nucleotides: TGTGCCAGCAGCGGGGGGATGAACACTGAAGCTTTCTTT. The chain uses TRBV2 and TRBJ1-1; D is possibly TRBD1 (5 bases). CDR3 length: 13 residues. V was cut by 6 bases and J by 0 bases, with 8 bases left in between. Looked up from germline, CDR1 is SNHLY and CDR2 is FYNNEI.

This sequence joins TRBV7-2 and TRBJ2-5; 7 nucleotides align to TRBD2. The DNA end is a closer match to TRBJ2-7, so the J assignment may be wrong. The CDR3 sequence is 14 residues long. Per the germline V gene, CDR1 is SGHTA and CDR2 is FQGNSA. DNA of the CDR3: TGTGCCAGCAGCTTGGGCGGGAGCCTCTACGAGCAGTACTTC. Its protein is CASSLGGSLYEQYF.

This chain links TRBV7-9 with TRBJ1-1, with TRBD1 as a possible D gene (5 bases). Trimming took 4 bases from V and 2 from J, leaving 17 bases between them. Per germline, CDR1 SEHNR and CDR2 FQNEAQ (reference sequence). The CDR3 consists of 16 residues. CDR3 sequence (DNA): TGTGCCAGCAGCTCGGGCCGCCGGGACCGAAACACTGAAGCTTTCTTT. It encodes CASSSGRRDRNTEAFF.

There are a few counts of this clone. The gene calls are TRBV7-8 and TRBJ2-1, with D tentatively TRBD2 (6 bases). The CDR3 consists of 17 residues. Trimming removed 5 bases from V and 4 bases from J, with 21 bases in between. Germline V gene sequence: CDR1 SGHVS, CDR2 FQNEAQ. CDR3: CASSPRGPGVRYNEQFF. As DNA, the CDR3 is TGTGCCAGCAGCCCGAGGGGTCCGGGAGTAAGGTACAATGAGCAGTTCTTC.

The chain uses TRBV9 and TRBJ2-7; TRBD2 matches 7 bases. V lost 0 bases and J lost 6; bases outside the gene matches: 12. The CDR3 loop spans 16 amino acids. Germline CDR1 and CDR2: SGDLS and YYNGEE. CDR3 loop: CASSVDQAGSILEQYF. The CDR3 nucleotides are TGTGCCAGCAGCGTAGACCAAGCGGGATCCATTCTCGAGCAGTACTTC.

This sequence joins TRBV7-2 and TRBJ2-7; 10 bases agree with TRBD1. The CDR3 is made up of 16 amino acids. Germline CDR1 reads SGHTA; CDR2 reads FQGNSA. V was pared by 3 bases and J by 1 base, with 6 bases of the junction left unmatched. CDR3 bases: TGTGCCAGCAGCTTGCGTCTGGGACAGGGGTCCTACGAGCAGTACTTC. Translation: CASSLRLGQGSYEQYF.

This clone was found many times. This chain uses TRBV10-3 with TRBJ2-6; TRBD1 is a possible D gene (5 bases). CDR3 length: 13 amino acids. Germline V gives CDR1 ENHRY, CDR2 SYGVKD. The germline V and J ends were trimmed by 8 bases and 2 bases, with 7 bases remaining between them. For the CDR3, the DNA is TGTGCCATCCAGGGAACTGGGGCCAACGTCCTGACTTTC. This translates into CAIQGTGANVLTF.

There are a few counts of this clone. V is TRBV6-5 and J is TRBJ2-7; D call uncertain. The CDR3 spans 14 residues. The V gene's germline CDR1 is MNHEY and CDR2 SVGAGI. V lost 6 bases, J lost 3 bases, and 15 bases lay in between. The chain's CDR3 is CASSHAAGLYEQYF. As DNA, the CDR3 is TGTGCCAGCAGCCACGCGGCCGGGCTCTACGAGCAGTACTTC.

This clone was seen more than once but under ten times. This chain joins TRBV7-2 and TRBJ2-1, with a possible D match to TRBD2 (5 bases). From germline, CDR1 is SGHTA and CDR2 FQGNSA. This CDR3 spans 13 amino acids. CDR3: CASRGGNYNEQFF. CDR3 sequence (DNA): TGTGCGAGTCGGGGTGGGAACTACAATGAGCAGTTCTTC.

J is TRBJ1-1 and V is TRBV11-2; perhaps TRBD1 as D (6 bases). V was shortened by 5 bases and J by 0 bases, with 13 bases between the two germline ends. There are 15 residues in the CDR3. In germline, CDR1 is SGHAT, CDR2 FQNNGV. The CDR3 DNA reads TGTGCCAGCAGCCCAAGACAGGACATGAACACTGAAGCTTTCTTT. Translation gives CASSPRQDMNTEAFF.

J is TRBJ2-5 and V is TRBV5-8; D remains unclear. This CDR3 has 16 amino acids. The V and J ends lost 4 bases and 5 bases respectively, with 21 bases between them. Per germline, CDR1 SGHTS and CDR2 YDEGEE. Written as DNA, the CDR3 is TGTGCCAGCAGCCTGGCCATAAGTCCCGAGGTTGAGACCCAGTACTTC. This sequence encodes CASSLAISPEVETQYF.

The chain couples TRBV9 to TRBJ2-1; either TRBD1 or TRBD2 may supply D (5 bases each). The CDR3 covers 15 residues. V lost 0 bases and J lost 5, with 12 bases in between. Germline CDR1 and CDR2: SGDLS and YYNGEE. The CDR3 protein is CASSVGGSSHNEQFF. The CDR3, as DNA: TGTGCCAGCAGCGTAGGGGGGTCCAGCCACAATGAGCAGTTCTTC.

This chain joins TRBV18 and TRBJ2-7; tentative D call: TRBD2 (6 bases). Trimming cost V 3 bases and J 5 bases, with 14 bases left between them. Germline assignment: CDR1 KGHSH and CDR2 LQKENI. CDR3 size: 14 residues. CDR3 DNA: TGTGCCAGCTCACCGGGCGGGATGGTCCACGAGCAGTACTTC. Translating gives CASSPGGMVHEQYF. Looking up the rest from reference TRBV18 and TRBJ2-7 gives the full variable domain: NAGVMQNPRHLVRRRGQEARLRCSPMKGHSHVYWYRQLPEEGLKFMVYLQKENIIDESGMPKERFSAEFPKEGPSILRIQQVVRGDSAAYFCASSPGGMVHEQYFGPGTRLTVT.